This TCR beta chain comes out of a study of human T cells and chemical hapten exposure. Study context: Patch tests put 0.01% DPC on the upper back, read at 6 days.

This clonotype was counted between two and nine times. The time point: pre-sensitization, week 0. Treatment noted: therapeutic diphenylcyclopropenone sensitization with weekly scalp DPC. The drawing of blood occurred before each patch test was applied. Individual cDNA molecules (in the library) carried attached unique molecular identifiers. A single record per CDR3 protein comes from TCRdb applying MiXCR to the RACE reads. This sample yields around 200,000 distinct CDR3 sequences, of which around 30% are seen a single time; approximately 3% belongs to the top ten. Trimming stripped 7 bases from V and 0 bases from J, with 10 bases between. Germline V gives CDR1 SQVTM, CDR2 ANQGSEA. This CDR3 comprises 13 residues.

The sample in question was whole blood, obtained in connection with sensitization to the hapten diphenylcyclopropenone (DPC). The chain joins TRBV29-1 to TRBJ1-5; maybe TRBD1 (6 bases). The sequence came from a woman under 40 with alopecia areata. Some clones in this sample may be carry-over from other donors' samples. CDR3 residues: CSASTGSNQPQHF. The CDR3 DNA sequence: TGCAGCGCCTCGACAGGTAGCAATCAGCCCCAGCATTTT.